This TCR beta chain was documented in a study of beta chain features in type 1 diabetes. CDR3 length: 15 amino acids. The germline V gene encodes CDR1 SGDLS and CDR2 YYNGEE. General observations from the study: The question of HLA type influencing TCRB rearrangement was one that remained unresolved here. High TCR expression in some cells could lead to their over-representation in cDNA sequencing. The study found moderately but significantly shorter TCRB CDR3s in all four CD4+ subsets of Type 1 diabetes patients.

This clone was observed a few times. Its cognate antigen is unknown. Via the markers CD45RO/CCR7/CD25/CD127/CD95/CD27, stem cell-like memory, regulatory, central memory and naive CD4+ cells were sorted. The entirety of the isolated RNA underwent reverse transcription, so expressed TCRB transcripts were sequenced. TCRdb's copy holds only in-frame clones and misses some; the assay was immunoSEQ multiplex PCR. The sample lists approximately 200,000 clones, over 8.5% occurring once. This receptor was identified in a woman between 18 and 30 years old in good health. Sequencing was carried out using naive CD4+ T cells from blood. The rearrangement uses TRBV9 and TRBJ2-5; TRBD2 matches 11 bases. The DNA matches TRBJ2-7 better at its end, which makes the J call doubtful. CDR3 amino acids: CASSPRLAGRYEQYF. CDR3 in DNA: TGTGCCAGCAGCCCCCGACTAGCGGGGAGATACGAGCAGTACTTC.